These 16 T cell receptor beta chains were sequenced from one sample in a study of CD8+ T cells in alopecia areata. RNA extraction was followed by reverse transcription into cDNA, which acted as the sequencing template. Using immunoSEQ multiplex PCR, the repertoire was profiled, and TCRdb retains in-frame clones only, with some absent. The sample has more than 150,000 clones, under 60% seen once. The source material was CD8+ T cells sorted from blood, sampled at week 0. These receptor sequences come from a human donor with alopecia areata.

The sample holds a few counts of this clone. The J gene is TRBJ2-1, the V gene TRBV6-5; D call uncertain. Germline V gene sequence: CDR1 MNHEY, CDR2 SVGAGI. The CDR3 is made up of 13 amino acids. Trimming pared 7 bases from V and 2 bases from J, leaving 9 bases between. The CDR3 bases are TGTGCCAGCACTGACCGGACCTACAATGAGCAGTTCTTC. It codes for CASTDRTYNEQFF.

V and J are TRBV20-1 and TRBJ1-1; D is unclear. Trimming removed 7 bases from V and 1 base from J, with 7 bases in between. The CDR3 has 11 amino acids. Germline V lookup: CDR1 DFQATT, CDR2 SNEGSKA (reference sequence). CDR3 coding DNA: TGCAGTGAACCCAGGAACACTGAAGCTTTCTTT. As protein: CSEPRNTEAFF.

This chain joins TRBV9 and TRBJ1-1; 9 bases agree with TRBD1. V trimming: 4 bases; J trimming: 4 bases; junction bases outside the gene matches: 5. Per the germline V gene, CDR1 is SGDLS and CDR2 is YYNGEE. CDR3 length: 14 amino acids. CDR3 amino acids: CASSLDRGTTEAFF. CDR3 DNA: TGTGCCAGCAGCCTGGACAGGGGAACCACTGAAGCTTTCTTT.

Remarks on this clone: Other DNA sequences in this specimen translate into the identical CDR3. The rearrangement uses TRBV27 and TRBJ1-5; D is possibly TRBD1 (5 bases). The germline CDR1 and CDR2 sequences are MNHEY and SMNVEV (reference sequence). The CDR3 has 13 amino acids. The ends were cut back, 3 bases at V and 7 bases at J, with 10 bases in the middle. The CDR3 sequence is CASSLGGGQPQHF. As DNA, the CDR3 is TGTGCCAGCAGTTTGGGGGGTGGGCAGCCCCAGCATTTT.

The chain combines TRBV29-1 with TRBJ2-1; D is possibly TRBD2 (6 bases). V lost 6 bases, J lost 8 bases, and 35 bases lay in between. The CDR3 covers 19 residues. Germline CDR1 SQVTM, CDR2 ANQGSEA. CDR3 coding DNA: TGCAGCGTCCGCGGGATCGAAGGTCCGGGACTTAGTGTGGGGGATGAGCAGTTCTTC. It translates to CSVRGIEGPGLSVGDEQFF.

J is TRBJ1-5 and V is TRBV30; 8 bases are shared with TRBD1. This CDR3 comprises 14 residues. V shed 2 bases and J 8 bases; nucleotides not matched to a gene: 8. Germline values: CDR1 GTSNPN, CDR2 SVGIG (reference sequence). The CDR3 is CAWSPGTGAEPQHF. CDR3 nucleotides: TGTGCCTGGAGTCCCGGGACAGGTGCTGAGCCCCAGCATTTT.

The CDR3 nucleotides are TGTGCCAGCACCCGAGGGGTAGCCAACCCTAATGAGCAGTTCTTC. Amino acid sequence: CASTRGVANPNEQFF. This rearrangement joins TRBV9 to TRBJ2-1; either TRBD1 or TRBD2 may supply D (5 bases each). Germline V lookup: CDR1 SGDLS, CDR2 YYNGEE. With 6 bases removed from V and 7 bases from J, the gap between germline ends came to 20 bases. The CDR3 runs to 15 residues.

The chain employs TRBV5-6 and TRBJ2-4; D is undetermined. The CDR3 covers 13 residues. Germline V gene sequence: CDR1 SGHDT, CDR2 YYEEEE. Trimming removed 2 bases from V and 0 bases from J, with 3 bases in between. The CDR3 reads CASSFLAKNIQYF. The CDR3 region has the DNA TGTGCCAGCAGCTTCCTAGCCAAAAACATTCAGTACTTC.

A few counts support this clone. The junction does not match germline at one end; this may be a read error. CDR3 residues: CSVVGLSGELFF. CDR3 DNA sequence: TGCAGTGTTGTGGGGTTGTCCGGGGAGCTGTTTTTT. This chain uses TRBV29-1 with TRBJ2-2; D is unresolved. CDR3 size: 12 residues. From germline, CDR1 is SQVTM and CDR2 ANQGSEA.

This clone was detected only a few times. In nucleotides, the CDR3 is TGTGCCAGCGGGGACAGGGTAAACGGCTACACCTTC. This translates into CASGDRVNGYTF. The rearrangement uses TRBV19 and TRBJ1-2, with 9 positions matching TRBD1. The germline CDR1 and CDR2 sequences are LNHDA and SQIVND (reference sequence). This CDR3 spans 12 amino acids. V was clipped by 9 bases and J by 8 bases; unmatched bases: 7.

The chain joins TRBV4-3 to TRBJ1-1; 7 positions agree with TRBD1. V lost 4 bases to trimming and J lost 3 bases; unmatched junction nucleotides: 5. The length of the CDR3 is 14 residues. Germline V gene data show CDR1 as LGHNA and CDR2 as YSLEER. CDR3 in DNA: TGCGCCAGCAGCCCGCAGGGGGAGGACACTGAAGCTTTCTTT. Amino acids: CASSPQGEDTEAFF.

The chain combines TRBV29-1 with TRBJ1-2; TRBD1 agrees at 10 bases. Germline V gene lookup returns CDR1 SQVTM and CDR2 ANQGSEA. This CDR3 has 15 amino acids. The V gene end was trimmed by 7 bases and the J gene end by 5 bases; junction bases not matched to a gene: 13. DNA for the CDR3: TGCAGCGGAGTGAGTCCGACAGGGGGCGATTATGGCTACACCTTC. Translating it yields CSGVSPTGGDYGYTF.

The chain recombines TRBV7-8 with TRBJ2-4, with D perhaps TRBD2 (5 bases). V was shortened by 6 bases and J by 6 bases, with 12 bases between the two germline ends. CDR3 length: 13 amino acids. Germline CDR1 SGHVS, CDR2 FQNEAQ. DNA of the CDR3: TGTGCCAGCAGACCTCTAGGAGGAAACATTCAGTACTTC. This encodes CASRPLGGNIQYF.

The chain joins TRBV28 to TRBJ2-7; tentative D call: TRBD2 (5 bases). CDR3 length: 11 residues. Germline CDR1 and CDR2: MDHEN and SYDVKM. Between the trimmed V and J ends, which lost 3 bases and 7 bases, there was a span of 7 bases. CDR3 in DNA: TGTGCCAGCAGTTTTTCGGGAGAGCAGTACTTC. As protein: CASSFSGEQYF.

In DNA, the CDR3 is TGCAGCGTTCCCAATTTGGAGGGATATGGCTACACCTTC. Amino acids: CSVPNLEGYGYTF. The J gene is TRBJ1-2, the V gene TRBV29-1, with D uncertain. The germline CDR1 and CDR2 sequences are SQVTM and ANQGSEA. Between the trimmed V and J ends, which lost 5 bases and 5 bases, there was a span of 15 bases. This CDR3 region has 13 residues.

For this clone: This same CDR3 is encoded by further DNA sequences in the sample. This sequence joins TRBV30 and TRBJ1-2; D call uncertain. CDR3 length: 12 amino acids. Looked up from germline, CDR1 is GTSNPN and CDR2 is SVGIG (reference sequence). Trimming cost V 0 bases and J 3 bases, with 5 bases left between them. DNA of the CDR3: TGTGCCTGGAGTGTTGGTGACTATGGCTACACCTTC. Translation gives CAWSVGDYGYTF.